This T cell receptor (beta chain) emerged from a study of T cell repertoires in cytomegalovirus infection. This clonotype was counted only a few times. TCRdb reprocessed the reads with MiXCR, giving one entry per CDR3 protein. The sample yields over 450,000 distinct CDR3 sequences, roughly 10% seen once. The CDR3 runs to 16 residues. CDR1 is GTSNPN, CDR2 SVGIG, per germline (reference sequence). V dropped 3 bases and J dropped 2; count of bases not matched to a gene: 6. This sequence joins TRBV30 and TRBJ2-3, with 12 nucleotides matching TRBD2. The sample comprised PBMCs. The receptor's source is a human donor in good health (CMV status not recorded). Some clones in this sample may be carry-over from other donors' samples. As DNA, the CDR3 is TGTGCCTGGAGCGAAGGGACTAGCGGGCACACAGATACGCAGTATTTT. This gives the protein CAWSEGTSGHTDTQYF.